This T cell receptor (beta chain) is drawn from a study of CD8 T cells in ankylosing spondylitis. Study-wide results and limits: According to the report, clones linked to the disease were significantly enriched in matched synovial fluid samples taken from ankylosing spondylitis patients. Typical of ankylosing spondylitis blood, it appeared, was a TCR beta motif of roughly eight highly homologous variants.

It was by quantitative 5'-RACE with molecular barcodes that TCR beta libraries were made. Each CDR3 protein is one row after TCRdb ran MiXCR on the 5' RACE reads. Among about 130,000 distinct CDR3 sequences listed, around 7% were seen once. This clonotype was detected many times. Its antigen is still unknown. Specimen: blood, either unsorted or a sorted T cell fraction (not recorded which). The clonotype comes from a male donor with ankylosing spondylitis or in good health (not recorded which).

The CDR3 DNA reads TGCGCCAGCAGCCGGGAGGGGAATAGCAATCAGCCCCAGCATTTT. Its translation: CASSREGNSNQPQHF. The chain combines TRBV5-1 with TRBJ1-5; tentative D call: TRBD1 (5 bases). Germline V gives CDR1 SGHRS, CDR2 YFSETQ. V lost 4 bases and J 0 bases, leaving 11 bases between the germline ends. The length of the CDR3 is 15 residues.